This T cell receptor beta chain is from a study of T cells after yellow fever vaccination. A universal primer site and UMIs were added as TCR cDNA was made by 5'RACE template switching. TCRdb used MiXCR to reprocess the 5' RACE reads, holding one entry per CDR3 protein. The sample yields some 99,000 distinct CDR3 sequences, approximately 6.3% seen once. The table lists this clonotype with a few counts. V dropped 2 bases and J dropped 11 bases, with 12 bases sitting between them. Germline V lookup: CDR1 SGHAT, CDR2 FQNNGV. The CDR3 is made up of 12 amino acids. The source is a man aged 18 to 30 who received the YFV17D yellow fever vaccine. J is TRBJ1-1 and V is TRBV11-2, with a tentative D call TRBD1 (6 bases). The sample was CD8+ T cells sorted from PBMCs, taken 10 days after the yellow fever booster vaccination. For the CDR3, the DNA is TGTGCCAGCAGCTTAATGGGGGCAGGGGCTTTCTTT. It translates to CASSLMGAGAFF. The whole variable domain, filled in from reference TRBV11-2 and TRBJ1-1, reads EAGVAQSPRYKIIEKRQSVAFWCNPISGHATLYWYQQILGQGPKLLIQFQNNGVVDDSQLPKDRFSAERLKGVDSTLKIQPAKLEDSAVYLCASSLMGAGAFFGQGTRLTVV.